This T cell receptor beta chain comes out of a study of T cell repertoires in cytomegalovirus infection. Overall study context: Well-studied HLA-B-restricted epitopes and recently identified HLA-C-restricted epitopes of CMV were both used in the study. CMV infection and matching HLA type were both indicated by public TCR beta signatures.

Using its own MiXCR run on the reads, TCRdb lists one record per CDR3 protein. Seen here are about 160,000 distinct CDR3 sequences, roughly 21% observed once, and the top ten hold roughly 25%. This clonotype is medium-sized by share. Its antigen is unknown. The length of the CDR3 is 12 residues. The V and J ends lost 5 bases and 7 bases respectively, with 9 bases between them. Germline V gene data show CDR1 as LNHDA and CDR2 as SQIVND (reference sequence). Notes on the study in general: Within the response measured ex vivo, HLA-C-restricted CMV-specific TCR beta clonotypes were dominant.

The rearrangement uses TRBV19 and TRBJ1-5; D unclear. This TCR derives from a human donor in good health (CMV status not recorded). Some clones in this sample may be carry-over from other donors' samples. The sample in question was CD8+ T cells from cultured PBMCs, obtained from culture after CMV antigen stimulation. The CDR3 loop reads CASSLGSQPQHF. CDR3 DNA sequence: TGTGCCAGTAGTCTAGGCTCCCAGCCCCAGCATTTT.